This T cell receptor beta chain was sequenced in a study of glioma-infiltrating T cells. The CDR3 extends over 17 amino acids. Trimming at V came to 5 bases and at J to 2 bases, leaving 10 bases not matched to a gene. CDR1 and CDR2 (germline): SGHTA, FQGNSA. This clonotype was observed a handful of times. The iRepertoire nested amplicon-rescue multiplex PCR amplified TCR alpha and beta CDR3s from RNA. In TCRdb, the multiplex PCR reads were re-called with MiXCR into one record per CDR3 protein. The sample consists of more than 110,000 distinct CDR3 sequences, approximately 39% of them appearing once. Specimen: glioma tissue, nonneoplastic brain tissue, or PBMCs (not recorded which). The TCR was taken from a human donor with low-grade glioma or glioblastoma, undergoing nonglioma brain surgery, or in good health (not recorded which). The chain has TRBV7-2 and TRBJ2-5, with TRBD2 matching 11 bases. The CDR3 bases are TGTGCCAGCAGCCCCCGACCGGGACTAGCGGAACAAGAGACCCAGTACTTC. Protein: CASSPRPGLAEQETQYF.